The TCR beta chain described here comes from a study of T cells in tumors after PD-1 blockade. About the research overall: Treatment was either pembrolizumab 200 mg every 3 weeks or cemiplimab 350 mg every 2 weeks. A subset received ongoing vismodegib 150 mg daily alongside anti-PD-1 therapy. Peripheral blood samples averaged approximately 37,000 unique clonotypes and 113,528 templates.

The CDR3 has 13 residues. Germline CDR1 MDHEN, CDR2 SYDVKM. Trimming left V 3 bases short and J 9 bases short, with 14 bases between. Some clones are missing from TCRdb's copy, which holds only in-frame ones; the method was immunoSEQ multiplex PCR. The sample carries 50,000 to 75,000 clones, around 74% recorded once. Here the sequenced sample was PBMCs, taken after anti-PD-1 treatment. This receptor was obtained from a human donor with basal cell carcinoma. The chain uses TRBV28 and TRBJ1-2, with unresolved D. The CDR3 DNA sequence: TGTGCCAGCAGTTTCCCCTCGGACGGCAGCTACACCTTC. Its translation is CASSFPSDGSYTF.